This T cell receptor (beta chain) was captured by sequencing in a study of blood T cell repertoires in COVID-19. Study details: The United States, Italy and Spain were the sources of the acute and convalescent COVID-19 samples.

This CDR3 spans 14 amino acids. With 3 bases clipped from V and 6 bases from J, the junction kept 3 bases outside the gene matches. From germline, CDR1 is LGHDT and CDR2 YNNKEL (reference sequence). Residents of about two dozen US areas, aged roughly 18 to 89 years, made up the participants. The authors' processing: Amplified reference gene primers provided the basis for estimating nucleated cell counts. TCRdb's copy holds only in-frame clones and misses some; the assay was immunoSEQ multiplex PCR. The DNA gave D and trimming, while V, J and clone size come from that table. The repertoire holds about 400,000 clones, with 88% as singletons.

The clonotype comes from a woman aged 30 to 39 with acute COVID-19. The chain links TRBV3-1 (or the pseudogene TRBV3-2) to TRBJ1-3, with 9 positions matching TRBD1. Sequencing was performed on PBMCs or T cells enriched from blood (not recorded which). CDR3 bases: TGTGCCAGCAGCCAGGGACAGGGCGAAAACACCATATATTTT. Translated: CASSQGQGENTIYF.